Below are 17 T cell receptor beta chains sequenced from a single sample in a study of glioma-infiltrating T cells. The iRepertoire nested amplicon-rescue multiplex PCR amplified TCR alpha and beta CDR3s from RNA. MiXCR, applied by TCRdb to the multiplex PCR reads, yields one record per CDR3 protein. Found here are approximately 120,000 distinct CDR3 sequences, about 25% of them singletons; the top ten hold 30% to 35%. The sample was glioma tissue, nonneoplastic brain tissue, or PBMCs (not recorded which). These receptors were taken from a human donor with low-grade glioma or glioblastoma, undergoing nonglioma brain surgery, or in good health (not recorded which).

V usage is TRBV6-2 or TRBV6-3 and J usage is TRBJ1-1, with 9 bases fitting TRBD1. The junction had 15 bases not matched to a gene; V was cut back by 4 bases and J by 9 bases. Germline V gene data show CDR1 as MNHEY and CDR2 as SVGEGT. The CDR3 sequence is 16 residues long. CDR3 residues: CASSCSPGQGKTKAFF. CDR3 DNA: TGTGCCAGCAGTTGCTCCCCGGGACAGGGAAAGACTAAAGCTTTCTTT.

This clonotype appeared many times. The chain has TRBV7-6 and TRBJ2-7, with 13 bases that match TRBD2. CDR1 and CDR2 (germline): SGHVS, FNYEAQ. The CDR3 totals 15 residues. The J segment lost 6 bases and the V segment lost 3 bases, leaving 5 bases of the junction unmatched. The CDR3, as DNA: TGTGCCAGCAGCTTGGGACTAGCGGGAACATCCGAGCAGTACTTC. It translates to CASSLGLAGTSEQYF.

This clonotype was counted many times. The chain is built from TRBV7-3 and TRBJ1-6, with D possibly being TRBD1 (6 bases). Germline CDR1 reads SGHTA; CDR2 reads FQGTGA. The CDR3 contains 17 residues. The V end lost 2 bases, the J end lost 10 bases, and 21 bases lay between the germline ends. CDR3 DNA sequence: TGTGCCAGCAGCTTACGGGGGGGCGGGGGAGCGAACTCACCCCTCCACTTT. It specifies CASSLRGGGGANSPLHF.

This clonotype was seen repeatedly, ten times or more. The J gene is TRBJ2-1, the V gene TRBV19; D is tentatively TRBD1 or TRBD2 (6 bases each). There are 16 residues in the CDR3. Per the germline V gene, CDR1 is LNHDA and CDR2 is SQIVND (reference sequence). Trimming stripped 8 bases from V and 6 bases from J, with 23 bases between. As DNA, the CDR3 is TGTGCCAGTTCGACTAGTTTCACGGGGGCCGTCAATGAGCAGTTCTTC. Amino acid sequence: CASSTSFTGAVNEQFF.

V gene TRBV13 combines with J gene TRBJ1-2; TRBD1 matches 11 bases. Germline V CDR1 and CDR2: PRHDT, FYEKMQ (reference sequence). Trimming took 3 bases from V and 4 from J; bases not matched to a gene: 4. The CDR3 runs to 15 residues. The DNA of the CDR3 is TGTGCCAGCAGCTTGGGGACAGGGGGAAGCTATGGCTACACCTTC. As protein: CASSLGTGGSYGYTF. Full variable domain (rest looked up from reference TRBV13 and TRBJ1-2): AAGVIQSPRHLIKEKRETATLKCYPIPRHDTVYWYQQGPGQDPQFLISFYEKMQSDKGSIPDRFSAQQFSDYHSELNMSSLELGDSALYFCASSLGTGGSYGYTFGSGTRLTVV.

This clonotype was detected a few times. The chain carries TRBV5-6 and TRBJ2-1; D not resolved. The CDR3 totals 15 residues. The V end lost 2 bases, the J end lost 2 bases, and 11 bases lay between the germline ends. The germline gives CDR1 SGHDT, CDR2 YYEEEE. CDR3 in DNA: TGTGCCAGCAGCTTCTATGGGGTACCCTACAATGAGCAGTTCTTC. Amino acids: CASSFYGVPYNEQFF.

This chain connects TRBV5-1 to TRBJ2-5, with TRBD2 identical over 8 bases. This CDR3 contains 16 residues. The trim removed 0 bases at V and 5 bases at J, leaving 9 bases unmatched. Germline V gene sequence: CDR1 SGHRS, CDR2 YFSETQ. The DNA for the CDR3 is TGCGCCAGCAGCTTGGGGGACAAGCGGGAGTTGGAGACCCAGTACTTC. Translation gives CASSLGDKRELETQYF.

This clonotype was seen repeatedly, ten times or more. The V and J genes are TRBV15 and TRBJ2-4; the match to TRBD2 covers 8 bases. Trimming cost V 1 base and J 0 bases; bases outside gene matches: 2. Germline CDR1 and CDR2: LNHNV and YYDKDF (reference sequence). The CDR3 is made up of 16 amino acids. The CDR3 nucleotides are TGTGCCACCAGCAGAGCGGGGGGGCGAGCCAAAAACATTCAGTACTTC. Encoded protein: CATSRAGGRAKNIQYF.

This clonotype was counted ten times or more. This chain uses TRBV5-5 with TRBJ2-7; no definite D call. Per the germline V gene, CDR1 is SGHKS and CDR2 is YYEKEE (reference sequence). Deletions cut 5 bases from V and 3 bases from J, with 9 bases between. The CDR3 is 12 amino acids. The CDR3 loop is CASSFLLYEQYF. In nucleotides, the CDR3 is TGTGCCAGCAGTTTCCTACTCTACGAGCAGTACTTC.

This chain links TRBV11-3 with TRBJ1-6; D not resolved. V was shortened by 2 bases and J by 8 bases, with 10 bases between the two germline ends. Germline V gene sequence: CDR1 SGHNT, CDR2 YENEEA. This CDR3 region has 14 residues. The CDR3 sequence: CASSLSYKDSPLHF. In DNA, the CDR3 is TGTGCCAGCAGCTTAAGTTATAAGGATTCACCCCTCCACTTT.

The rearrangement joins TRBV6-6 to TRBJ1-1; D is undetermined. The length of the CDR3 is 13 residues. V lost 0 bases and J 14 bases, leaving 16 bases between the germline ends. The germline V gene has CDR1 MNHNY and CDR2 SVGAGI (reference sequence). The CDR3 DNA reads as TGTGCCAGCAGTTACTCGGCTAGCTACGAGCAGTTCTTT. Encoded protein: CASSYSASYEQFF.

Many counts were recorded for this clonotype. This chain uses TRBV7-9 with TRBJ1-2; D ambiguous. Germline CDR1 and CDR2: SEHNR and FQNEAQ (reference sequence). V was clipped by 1 base and J by 4 bases, with 4 bases between them. This CDR3 contains 12 residues. DNA of the CDR3: TGTGCCAGCAGCTTAGGTGTCTATGGCTACACCTTC. Translating it yields CASSLGVYGYTF.

This clonotype has ten or more counts. This rearrangement joins TRBV7-2 to TRBJ1-6; possible D gene TRBD1, 5 bases. CDR1 is SGHTA and CDR2 is FQGNSA in the germline V gene. This CDR3 spans 15 amino acids. V was clipped by 2 bases and J by 8 bases, with 13 bases between them. DNA of the CDR3: TGTGCCAGCAGCTTACGGGACGGGTTTGATTCACCCCTCCACTTT. Translation gives CASSLRDGFDSPLHF.

The chain links TRBV29-1 to TRBJ2-3, with 7 bases matching TRBD2. CDR1 is SQVTM and CDR2 is ANQGSEA in the germline V gene. This CDR3 comprises 13 residues. The CDR3 loop is CNVLGGSTDTQYF. The CDR3 nucleotides are TGCAACGTCCTGGGAGGGAGCACAGATACGCAGTATTTT.

This clonotype appeared a few times. The rearrangement uses TRBV12-3 or TRBV12-4 and TRBJ1-1, with no clear D. The ends were cut back, 4 bases at V and 1 base at J, with 19 bases in the middle. This CDR3 contains 17 residues. As DNA, the CDR3 is TGTGCCAGCAGTTCCCCTCCTGTTAGTCGGACGAACACTGAAGCTTTCTTT. This codes for CASSSPPVSRTNTEAFF.

This clonotype was recorded many times. The chain combines TRBV7-9 with TRBJ2-5; TRBD1 might be the D (6 bases). CDR3 size: 12 residues. Trimming shortened V by 5 bases and J by 4 bases, and 8 bases separated the two germline ends. Germline V gene sequence: CDR1 SEHNR, CDR2 FQNEAQ (reference sequence). In DNA, the CDR3 is TGTGCCAGCAGCAGGGGGACAGAGACCCAGTACTTC. Translating gives CASSRGTETQYF. Drawing the rest from reference TRBV7-9 and TRBJ2-5, the complete variable domain is DTGVSQNPRHKITKRGQNVTFRCDPISEHNRLYWYRQTLGQGPEFLTYFQNEAQLEKSRLLSDRFSAERPKGSFSTLEIQRTEQGDSAMYLCASSRGTETQYFGPGTRLLVL.

The chain joins TRBV20-1 to TRBJ1-2; 7 bases are shared with TRBD1. The CDR3 contains 13 residues. V dropped 6 bases and J dropped 5; count of bases not matched to a gene: 9. Looked up from germline, CDR1 is DFQATT and CDR2 is SNEGSKA (reference sequence). The CDR3 here is CSALPGGKYGYTF. In DNA form, the CDR3 reads TGCAGTGCCCTCCCAGGGGGGAAGTATGGCTACACCTTC.